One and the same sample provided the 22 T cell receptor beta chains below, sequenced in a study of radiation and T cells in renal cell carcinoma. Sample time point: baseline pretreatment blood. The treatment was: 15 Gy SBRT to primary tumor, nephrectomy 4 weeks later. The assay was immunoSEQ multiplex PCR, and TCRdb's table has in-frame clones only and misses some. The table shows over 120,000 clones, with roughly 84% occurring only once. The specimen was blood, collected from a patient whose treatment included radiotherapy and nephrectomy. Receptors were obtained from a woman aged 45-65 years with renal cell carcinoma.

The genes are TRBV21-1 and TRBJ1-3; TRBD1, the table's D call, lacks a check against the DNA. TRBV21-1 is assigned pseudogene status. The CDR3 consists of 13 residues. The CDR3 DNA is TGTGCCAGCAGCCCGGGACATAGAAACACCATATATTTT. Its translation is CASSPGHRNTIYF.

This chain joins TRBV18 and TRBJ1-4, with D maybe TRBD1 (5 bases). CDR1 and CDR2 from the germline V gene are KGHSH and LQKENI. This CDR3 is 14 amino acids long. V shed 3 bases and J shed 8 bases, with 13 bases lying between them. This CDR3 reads CASSPPQGEEKLFF. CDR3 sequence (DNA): TGTGCCAGCTCACCCCCCCAGGGAGAAGAAAAACTGTTTTTT.

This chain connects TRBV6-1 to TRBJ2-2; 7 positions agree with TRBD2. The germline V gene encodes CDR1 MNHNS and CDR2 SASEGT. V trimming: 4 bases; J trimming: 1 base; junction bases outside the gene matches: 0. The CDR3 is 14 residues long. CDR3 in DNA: TGTGCCAGCAGTGGGACTAGGAACACCGGGGAGCTGTTTTTT. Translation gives CASSGTRNTGELFF.

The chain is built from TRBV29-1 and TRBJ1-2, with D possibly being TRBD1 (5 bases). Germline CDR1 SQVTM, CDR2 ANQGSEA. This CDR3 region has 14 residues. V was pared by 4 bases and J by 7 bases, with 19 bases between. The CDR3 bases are TGCAGCGTTGGTGTTAGGGGAGGACCGTCTGGCTACACCTTC. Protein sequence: CSVGVRGGPSGYTF.

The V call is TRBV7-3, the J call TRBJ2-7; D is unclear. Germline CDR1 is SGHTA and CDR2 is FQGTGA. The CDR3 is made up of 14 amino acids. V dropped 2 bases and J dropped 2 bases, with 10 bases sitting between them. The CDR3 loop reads CASSLDGTTYEQYF. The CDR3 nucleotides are TGTGCCAGCAGCTTAGATGGAACCACCTACGAGCAGTACTTC.

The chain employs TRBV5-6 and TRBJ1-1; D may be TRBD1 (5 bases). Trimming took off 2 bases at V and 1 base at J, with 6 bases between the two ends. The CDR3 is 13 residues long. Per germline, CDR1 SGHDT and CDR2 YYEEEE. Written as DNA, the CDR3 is TGTGCCAGCAGCTTCGACAGGAACACTGAAGCTTTCTTT. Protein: CASSFDRNTEAFF.

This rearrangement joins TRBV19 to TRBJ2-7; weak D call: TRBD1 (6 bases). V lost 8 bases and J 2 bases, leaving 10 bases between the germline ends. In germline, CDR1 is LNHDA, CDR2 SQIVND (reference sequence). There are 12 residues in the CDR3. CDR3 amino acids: CASLDSAYEQYF. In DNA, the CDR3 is TGTGCCAGTTTGGACAGCGCCTACGAGCAGTACTTC.

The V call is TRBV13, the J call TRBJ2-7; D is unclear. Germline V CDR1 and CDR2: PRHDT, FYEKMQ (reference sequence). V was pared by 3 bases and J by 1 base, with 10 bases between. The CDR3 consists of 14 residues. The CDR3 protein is CASSLRIQSYEQYF. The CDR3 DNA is TGTGCCAGCAGCTTGAGAATTCAGTCCTACGAGCAGTACTTC.

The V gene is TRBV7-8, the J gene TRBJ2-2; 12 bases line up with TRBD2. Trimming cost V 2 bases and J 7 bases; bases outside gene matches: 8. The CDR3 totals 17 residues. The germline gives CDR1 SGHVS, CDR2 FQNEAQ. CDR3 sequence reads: CASSLSRLAGGIGELFF. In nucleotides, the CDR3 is TGTGCCAGCAGCTTATCCCGGCTAGCGGGGGGGATCGGGGAGCTGTTTTTT.

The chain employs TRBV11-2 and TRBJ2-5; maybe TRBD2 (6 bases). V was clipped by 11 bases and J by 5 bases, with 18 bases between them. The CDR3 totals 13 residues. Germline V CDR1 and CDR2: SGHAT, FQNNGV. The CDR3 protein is CAVRKEGRETQYF. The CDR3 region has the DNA TGTGCCGTCAGGAAGGAGGGGAGGGAGACCCAGTACTTC.

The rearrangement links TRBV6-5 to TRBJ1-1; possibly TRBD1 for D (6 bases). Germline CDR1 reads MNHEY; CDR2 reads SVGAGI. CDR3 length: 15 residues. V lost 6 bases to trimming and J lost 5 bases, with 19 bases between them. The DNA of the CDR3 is TGTGCCAGCAGCCGAGATGCTGGGGGCGGGACTGAAGCTTTCTTT. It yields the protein CASSRDAGGGTEAFF.

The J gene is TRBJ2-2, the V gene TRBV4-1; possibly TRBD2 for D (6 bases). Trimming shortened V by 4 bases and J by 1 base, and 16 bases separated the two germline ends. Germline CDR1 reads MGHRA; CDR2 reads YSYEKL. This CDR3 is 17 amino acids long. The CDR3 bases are TGCGCCAGCAGCCCCTCGGGTGGCGGGGTGAACACCGGGGAGCTGTTTTTT. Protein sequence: CASSPSGGGVNTGELFF.

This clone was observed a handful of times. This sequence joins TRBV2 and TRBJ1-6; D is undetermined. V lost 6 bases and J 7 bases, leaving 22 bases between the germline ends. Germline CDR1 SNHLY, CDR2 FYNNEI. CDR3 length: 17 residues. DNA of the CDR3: TGTGCCAGCAGCGAAAACCTTGGTGGACCTGGAAATTCACCCCTCCACTTT. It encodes CASSENLGGPGNSPLHF.

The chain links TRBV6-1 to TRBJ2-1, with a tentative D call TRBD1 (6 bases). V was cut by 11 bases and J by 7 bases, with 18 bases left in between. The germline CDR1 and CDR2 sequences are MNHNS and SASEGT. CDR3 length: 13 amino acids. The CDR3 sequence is CACQGPGVNEQFF. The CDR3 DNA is TGTGCCTGTCAAGGTCCAGGGGTGAATGAGCAGTTCTTC.

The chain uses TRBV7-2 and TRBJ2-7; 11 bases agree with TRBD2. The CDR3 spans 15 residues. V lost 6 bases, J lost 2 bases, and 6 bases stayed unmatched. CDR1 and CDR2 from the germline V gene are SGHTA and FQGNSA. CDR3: CASSPPSGGPYEQYF. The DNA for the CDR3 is TGTGCCAGCAGTCCCCCTAGCGGGGGGCCCTACGAGCAGTACTTC.

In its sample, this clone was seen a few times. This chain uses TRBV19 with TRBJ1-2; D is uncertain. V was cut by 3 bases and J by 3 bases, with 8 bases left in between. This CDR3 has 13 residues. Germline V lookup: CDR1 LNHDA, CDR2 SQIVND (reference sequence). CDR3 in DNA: TGTGCCAGTAGTATCGGCAGACACTATGGCTACACCTTC. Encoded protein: CASSIGRHYGYTF.

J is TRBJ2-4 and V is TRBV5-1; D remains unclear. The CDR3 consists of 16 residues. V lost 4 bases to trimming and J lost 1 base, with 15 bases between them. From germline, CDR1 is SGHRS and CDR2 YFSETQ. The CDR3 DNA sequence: TGCGCCAGCAGCCCATACCATCGGAGTGCCAAAAACATTCAGTACTTC. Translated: CASSPYHRSAKNIQYF.

In DNA form, the CDR3 reads TGCGCCAGCAGCTTGGACGGACAGAACGTAGTAGACGAGCAGTACTTC. It is translated as CASSLDGQNVVDEQYF. The V gene is TRBV5-1, the J gene TRBJ2-7, with TRBD1 as a possible D gene (6 bases). V gave up 0 bases and J gave up 5 bases, with 18 bases separating them. The CDR3 spans 16 residues. Germline V gene sequence: CDR1 SGHRS, CDR2 YFSETQ.

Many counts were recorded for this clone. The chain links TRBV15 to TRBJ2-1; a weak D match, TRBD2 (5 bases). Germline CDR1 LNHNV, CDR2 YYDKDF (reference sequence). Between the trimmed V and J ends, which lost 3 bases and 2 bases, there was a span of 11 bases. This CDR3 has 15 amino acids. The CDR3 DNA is TGTGCCACCAGCAGTGCGGGTCCCCCCTACAATGAGCAGTTCTTC. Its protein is CATSSAGPPYNEQFF.

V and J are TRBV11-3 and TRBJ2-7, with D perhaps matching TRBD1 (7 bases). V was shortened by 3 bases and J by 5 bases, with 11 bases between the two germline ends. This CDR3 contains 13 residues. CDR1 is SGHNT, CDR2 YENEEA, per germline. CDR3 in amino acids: CASSFGGGDEQYF. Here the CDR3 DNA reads TGTGCCAGCAGCTTCGGAGGGGGCGACGAGCAGTACTTC.

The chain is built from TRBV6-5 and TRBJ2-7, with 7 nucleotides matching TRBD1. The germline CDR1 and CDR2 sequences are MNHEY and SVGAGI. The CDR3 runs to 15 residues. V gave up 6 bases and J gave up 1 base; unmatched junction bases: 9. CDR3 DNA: TGTGCCAGCAGGGGATACCTGACAGGGTCCTACGAGCAGTACTTC. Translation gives CASRGYLTGSYEQYF.

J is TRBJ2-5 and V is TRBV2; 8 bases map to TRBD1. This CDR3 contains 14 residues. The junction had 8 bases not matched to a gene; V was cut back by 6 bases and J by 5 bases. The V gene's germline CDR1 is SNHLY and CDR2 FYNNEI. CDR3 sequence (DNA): TGTGCCAGCAGGGACAGGGTTGAGTACGAGACCCAGTACTTC. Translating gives CASRDRVEYETQYF.